The 24 T cell receptor beta chains presented below share a single source sample, sequenced in a study of blood T cells in healthy people across ages. The second PCR ran about 6 to 11 cycles with a sample-barcoded 5' primer and J-beta primers. TCRdb re-analysed the 5' RACE reads in MiXCR, keeping a single row per CDR3 protein. Of about 630,000 distinct CDR3 sequences listed, 21% are singletons. Source material: blood. The origin of the receptors is an older man in good health.

This clonotype was picked up one time. This rearrangement joins TRBV10-3 to TRBJ1-5; 8 bases agree with TRBD1. After removal of 6 bases from V and 0 bases from J, the junction contained 4 bases not matched to a gene. From germline, CDR1 is ENHRY and CDR2 SYGVKD. The CDR3 is made up of 15 amino acids. The CDR3 loop reads CAISPGTGSNQPQHF. As DNA, the CDR3 is TGTGCCATCAGCCCCGGGACAGGTAGCAATCAGCCCCAGCATTTT.

In its sample, this clonotype was seen many times. The V gene is TRBV5-4, the J gene TRBJ2-5; 10 bases line up with TRBD2. The CDR3 is made up of 15 amino acids. Germline CDR1 is SGHNT and CDR2 is YYREEE (reference sequence). The V gene end was trimmed by 3 bases and the J gene end by 2 bases; junction bases not matched to a gene: 4. CDR3 amino acids: CASSSSGRGQETQYF. The DNA of the CDR3 is TGTGCCAGCAGCTCTAGCGGGAGAGGACAAGAGACCCAGTACTTC.

The chain recombines TRBV5-1 with TRBJ2-5; either TRBD1 or TRBD2 may supply D (5 bases each). Germline values: CDR1 SGHRS, CDR2 YFSETQ. The germline V and J ends were trimmed by 4 bases and 4 bases, with 20 bases remaining between them. CDR3 length equals 16 residues. The DNA for the CDR3 is TGCGCCAGCAGCCCGGGACCGAATTTACTGGGAGAGACCCAGTACTTC. This encodes CASSPGPNLLGETQYF.

The chain combines TRBV19 with TRBJ2-1; D might be TRBD2 (6 bases). The DNA end is a closer match to TRBJ2-5, so the J assignment may be wrong. Germline CDR1 reads LNHDA; CDR2 reads SQIVND (reference sequence). The CDR3 covers 14 residues. CDR3 sequence reads: CASSIKGEDETQYF. The DNA of the CDR3 is TGTGCCAGTAGTATAAAAGGGGAGGATGAGACCCAGTACTTC.

In its sample, this clonotype was seen a few times. At one end, the junction sequence differs from germline, possibly due to a read error. This rearrangement joins TRBV7-9 to TRBJ2-7; the match to TRBD2 covers 8 bases. Per germline, CDR1 SEHNR and CDR2 FQNEAQ (reference sequence). This CDR3 is 15 amino acids long. The CDR3 is CASSPSGGSGIKQYF. Written as DNA, the CDR3 is TGTGCTAGCAGCCCCTCGGGGGGTAGCGGGATTAAGCAGTACTTC.

This clonotype was observed a few times. The gene calls are TRBV7-3 and TRBJ2-1, with 7 bases matching TRBD1. CDR3 length equals 15 residues. Germline V gives CDR1 SGHTA, CDR2 FQGTGA. Trimming removed 5 bases from V and 1 base from J; junction bases left unmatched: 5. DNA of the CDR3: TGTGCCAGCAGCACTGACAGGGTTTCCTACAATGAGCAGTTCTTC. Protein product: CASSTDRVSYNEQFF. The full variable domain, rest sourced from reference TRBV7-3 and TRBJ2-1, is GAGVSQTPSNKVTEKGKYVELRCDPISGHTALYWYRQSLGQGPEFLIYFQGTGAADDSGLPNDRFFAVRPEGSVSTLKIQRTERGDSAVYLCASSTDRVSYNEQFFGPGTRLTVL.

This clonotype was observed a few times. The rearrangement joins TRBV7-2 to TRBJ1-6, with TRBD1 matching 7 bases. The junction had 6 bases not matched to a gene; V was cut back by 5 bases and J by 8 bases. This CDR3 comprises 14 residues. CDR1 and CDR2 (germline): SGHTA, FQGNSA. CDR3 sequence: CASSIDRVDSPLHF. The DNA of the CDR3 is TGTGCCAGCAGCATCGACAGGGTGGATTCACCCCTCCACTTT.

There are a few counts of this clonotype. The genes are TRBV5-6 and TRBJ2-4, with D possibly matching TRBD2 (5 bases). Trimming cost V 1 base and J 7 bases, with 12 bases left between them. Germline CDR1 is SGHDT and CDR2 is YYEEEE. The CDR3 has 14 amino acids. The CDR3 reads CASSLKRELNIQYF. The CDR3 DNA is TGTGCCAGCAGCTTGAAGAGGGAATTGAACATTCAGTACTTC. The full variable domain, with the rest looked up from reference TRBV5-6 and TRBJ2-4, is DAGVTQSPTHLIKTRGQQVTLRCSPKSGHDTVSWYQQALGQGPQFIFQYYEEEERQRGNFPDRFSGHQFPNYSSELNVNALLLGDSALYLCASSLKRELNIQYFGAGTRLSVL.

The chain uses TRBV29-1 and TRBJ2-1; 7 bases line up with TRBD1. The germline V gene has CDR1 SQVTM and CDR2 ANQGSEA. This CDR3 contains 15 residues. The junction had 6 bases not matched to a gene; V was cut back by 4 bases and J by 0 bases. The CDR3 nucleotides read TGCAGCGTTGTGACAGGGAAAAGCTCCTACAATGAGCAGTTCTTC. Translation: CSVVTGKSSYNEQFF.

This clonotype occurred a few times. The chain has TRBV12-3 or TRBV12-4 and TRBJ2-2, with D unresolved. Between the trimmed V and J ends, which lost 5 bases and 5 bases, there was a span of 9 bases. This CDR3 is 13 amino acids long. DNA for the CDR3: TGTGCCAGCAGTGAACTTTCTACCGGGGAGCTGTTTTTT. Protein product: CASSELSTGELFF.

The chain is built from TRBV28 and TRBJ2-1; D is tentatively TRBD1 or TRBD2 (5 bases each). The DNA end is a closer match to TRBJ2-5, so the J assignment may be wrong. This CDR3 has 17 residues. Germline loops: CDR1 MDHEN, CDR2 SYDVKM. CDR3 sequence reads: CASSLAQGRGFLETQYF. CDR3 coding DNA: TGTGCCAGCAGTTTGGCTCAGGGTAGAGGGTTTCTTGAGACCCAGTACTTC.

This clonotype was recorded a few times. J is TRBJ2-3 and V is TRBV29-1; D is perhaps TRBD1 or TRBD2 (6 bases each). This CDR3 region has 16 residues. V was cut by 1 base and J by 5 bases, with 19 bases left in between. Germline V gives CDR1 SQVTM, CDR2 ANQGSEA. CDR3 DNA sequence: TGCAGCGTTGAAGCCCCCAGGGGAGGATCCCGAGATACGCAGTATTTT. Amino acids: CSVEAPRGGSRDTQYF.

This chain connects TRBV20-1 to TRBJ2-2, with a possible D match to TRBD1 (6 bases). Germline V gene data show CDR1 as DFQATT and CDR2 as SNEGSKA (reference sequence). V was trimmed by 4 bases and J by 2 bases, leaving 14 bases between them. This CDR3 is built from 15 residues. This CDR3 is CSAINRDTNTGELFF. Here the CDR3 DNA reads TGCAGTGCTATTAACCGGGACACCAACACCGGGGAGCTGTTTTTT.

This sequence joins TRBV20-1 and TRBJ2-4; D perhaps matches TRBD2 (6 bases). V lost 0 bases and J lost 5, with 11 bases in between. The V gene's germline CDR1 is DFQATT and CDR2 SNEGSKA (reference sequence). The CDR3 runs 14 residues. The CDR3 region is CSAREGGRQNIQYF. The CDR3 DNA sequence: TGCAGTGCTAGAGAAGGAGGGCGTCAAAACATTCAGTACTTC.

This clonotype was counted a few times. This chain connects TRBV20-1 to TRBJ2-5; D unclear. The J call may be faulty, since TRBJ2-1 better matches the DNA end. Germline lookup yields CDR1 DFQATT and CDR2 SNEGSKA (reference sequence). This CDR3 is 11 amino acids long. The CDR3 sequence is CSAMVMNEQFF. DNA for the CDR3: TGCAGTGCTATGGTTATGAATGAGCAGTTCTTC.

The chain links TRBV10-3 to TRBJ2-7; no reliable D call. V lost 6 bases to trimming and J lost 0 bases, with 9 bases between them. The CDR3 is 13 amino acids. Germline CDR1 is ENHRY and CDR2 is SYGVKD. This CDR3 reads CAIRAGSSYEQYF. DNA of the CDR3: TGTGCCATCAGGGCAGGTAGCTCCTACGAGCAGTACTTC.

This chain uses TRBV7-3 with TRBJ2-3; TRBD1 is a possible D gene (5 bases). The ends were cut back, 1 base at V and 0 bases at J, with 8 bases in the middle. Germline assignment: CDR1 SGHTA and CDR2 FQGTGA. The CDR3 has 15 amino acids. The DNA for the CDR3 is TGTGCCAGCAGCTTAAATGGGGCTAGCACAGATACGCAGTATTTT. It codes for CASSLNGASTDTQYF.

The V and J genes are TRBV7-8 and TRBJ2-2; 10 bases are shared with TRBD1. Germline CDR1 and CDR2: SGHVS and FQNEAQ. The CDR3 runs to 17 residues. J gave up 6 bases and V 5 bases, and 12 bases lay outside the gene matches. CDR3 amino acids: CASSIVSMTGGSGELFF. The CDR3 DNA is TGTGCCAGCAGCATTGTTTCCATGACAGGGGGCTCCGGGGAGCTGTTTTTT.

This clonotype was counted a few times. V usage is TRBV25-1 and J usage is TRBJ2-5, with 12 nucleotides matching TRBD2. This CDR3 is built from 17 residues. The V segment lost 5 bases and the J segment 0 bases; nucleotides outside the gene matches: 7. Germline V gives CDR1 MGHDK, CDR2 SYGVNS. The CDR3 nucleotides read TGTGCCAGCAGTTCCGGGACTAGCGGGTTGTACCAAGAGACCCAGTACTTC. It specifies CASSSGTSGLYQETQYF.

The rearrangement links TRBV5-1 to TRBJ2-7, with D perhaps matching TRBD1 (5 bases). In germline, CDR1 is SGHRS, CDR2 YFSETQ. The ends were cut back, 0 bases at V and 0 bases at J, with 13 bases in the middle. This CDR3 is built from 16 residues. The CDR3 DNA follows: TGCGCCAGCAGCTTGGGAAGTACAGGTATCTCCTACGAGCAGTACTTC. The encoded protein is CASSLGSTGISYEQYF.

This clonotype turned up a few times. This chain uses TRBV7-2 with TRBJ2-7, with TRBD2 matching 7 bases. J lost 4 bases, V lost 1 base, and 4 bases had no gene match. The CDR3 extends over 14 amino acids. Germline CDR1 and CDR2: SGHTA and FQGNSA. CDR3 in amino acids: CASSLEAGEYEQYF. DNA for the CDR3: TGTGCCAGCAGCTTAGAGGCGGGGGAATACGAGCAGTACTTC.

This clonotype was observed a few times. V gene TRBV5-1 combines with J gene TRBJ2-1; weak D call: TRBD1 (5 bases). V lost 2 bases and J 8 bases, leaving 8 bases between the germline ends. This CDR3 contains 12 residues. CDR1 is SGHRS, CDR2 YFSETQ, per germline. The CDR3 loop reads CASSFQGDEQFF. DNA of the CDR3: TGCGCCAGCAGCTTCCAGGGCGATGAGCAGTTCTTC.

The rearrangement uses TRBV7-8 and TRBJ2-1, with 9 nucleotides matching TRBD2. Germline V gene sequence: CDR1 SGHVS, CDR2 FQNEAQ. This CDR3 region has 14 residues. The V gene end was trimmed by 1 base and the J gene end by 11 bases; junction bases not matched to a gene: 6. Here the CDR3 DNA reads TGTGCCAGCAGCTTAGTCGAGGCTAGCGGGAAGCAGTTCTTC. It is translated as CASSLVEASGKQFF. Using reference TRBV7-8 and TRBJ2-1 for the parts outside the CDR3, the full variable domain is GAGVSQSPRYKVAKRGQDVALRCDPISGHVSLFWYQQALGQGPEFLTYFQNEAQLDKSGLPSDRFFAERPEGSVSTLKIQRTQQEDSAVYLCASSLVEASGKQFFGPGTRLTVL.

This clonotype showed up just a few times. J is TRBJ2-2 and V is TRBV14; D is possibly TRBD1 or TRBD2 (5 bases each). Germline V gene lookup returns CDR1 SGHDN and CDR2 FVKESK. Trimming left V 1 base short and J 6 bases short, with 9 bases between. This CDR3 has 14 amino acids. CDR3 nucleotide sequence: TGTGCCAGCAGCCAAGGAGGGGCCCCCGGGGAGCTGTTTTTT. Its translation is CASSQGGAPGELFF.